This T cell receptor beta chain was documented in a study of blood T cells in healthy people across ages (dated by TCRdb to 2015 to 2017). Regarding the complete study: In model experiments, template switching captured about one uniquely barcoded TCR beta cDNA molecule for every two T cells. The study measured age-related changes in TCR beta repertoire diversity using deep sequencing normalized with unique cDNA molecular identifiers. Four age groups were formed from the donors: young (average around 15 years), middle-aged (approximately 41), aged (roughly 56) and long-lived (less than 85). Using the same blood draw, the study looked at two additional independent replicas of 1 million unique cDNA reads for two donors, one aged 18 to 30 and the other aged 80 or older. To avoid experimental bias, donors of different ages were spread randomly across the sequencing lanes.

The donors were some 36 Caucasian individuals from Russia, aged about 6 to 95 years, who were systemically healthy. Each donor gave roughly 11 milliliters of peripheral blood, drawn into EDTA-treated Vacutainer tubes. Ficoll-Paque density-gradient centrifugation was used to isolate PBMCs, with at least 7 million per sample. Total RNA was extracted from PBMCs with Trizol reagent, with at least 5.5 micrograms obtained per sample. For every donor, an aliquot of PBMCs went through flow cytometry to measure the percentages of naive CD45RAhigh/CD27high T cells. Libraries were made using 5' RACE. The reads were generated on an Illumina HiSeq 2500. A second 7 to 11 cycle PCR used a sample-barcoded 5' primer and a J-beta primer mix. A unique molecular identifier was introduced onto each TCR beta cDNA molecule by a template-switch 5' adaptor carrying 12 random nucleotides. Each sample yielded at least 3 million CDR3-containing paired-end reads. All of the RNA was converted into first-strand cDNA using the Mint cDNA synthesis kit, with a TRBC-specific oligonucleotide serving as the primer. All cDNA was treated with uracil-DNA glycosylase and then went through a first 18-cycle PCR with the universal primers M1SS and BC2_uni_R. The source study handled its data this way. Each sample was normalized by randomly selecting 1 million high-quality reads, each carrying a distinct molecular identifier. Reads with shared molecular identifiers were discarded instead of being binned into consensus sequences. CDR3 identification, clonotype clustering and error correction used MiTCR with a Q25 quality threshold and the strictest error-elimination algorithm. A nonparametric unseen species model using Euler transformation provided a lower-bound estimate of total TCR beta diversity. TCRdb handled the public reads itself, with Q25 trimming in fastp and clone calling in MiXCR, and kept productive beta chains. Rows are unified per CDR3 protein, each entry keeping the most common DNA and genes. The V and J calls follow TCRdb's processing rather than the paper's. This sample holds about 1,500,000 distinct CDR3 sequences; under 30% were observed only once. Of the sample, over 7% falls within the top ten clones.

Of note for this clonotype: The target of this receptor is not known. A much larger clone differs from this one at a single base, so this may be a read error.

Counted from cysteine to phenylalanine, this CDR3 has 13 amino acids. The read is trimmed to its CDR3 DNA, 39 bases read in frame from base 1. Based on the germline V gene (reference sequence), the CDR1 and CDR2 sequences are DFQATT and SNEGSKA. Results and caveats for the whole study, not just this receptor: There was a strong correlation between observed TCR beta diversity and the percentage of naive T cells measured by flow cytometry. Because the CMV infection status of the donors was unknown, age-related changes in expanded clonotypes may potentially have been confounded. The long-lived group showed more naive CD4+ T cells, fewer expanded clones and increased TCR diversity than the aged group, suggesting age selection. Because profiling used bulk unsorted PBMCs, naive and antigen-experienced compartments could not be compared conclusively. Estimates of total diversity from one million sequenced T cells were regarded as lower bounds and underestimates. As age increased, observed TCR beta diversity per million T cells dropped in a roughly linear way, and a significant reduction was already evident by age 40.

The clonotype comes from a woman aged 30 to 39 in good health. What was sequenced was blood. The chain employs TRBV20-1 and TRBJ2-1; the D gene is perhaps TRBD2, on 6 matching bases. The last part of the DNA fits TRBJ2-7 better; the J call may be wrong. The CDR3 region reads CSAGRQGRWEQYF. The DNA sequence is TGCAGTGCTGGGAGGCAGGGCCGTTGGGAGCAGTACTTC.